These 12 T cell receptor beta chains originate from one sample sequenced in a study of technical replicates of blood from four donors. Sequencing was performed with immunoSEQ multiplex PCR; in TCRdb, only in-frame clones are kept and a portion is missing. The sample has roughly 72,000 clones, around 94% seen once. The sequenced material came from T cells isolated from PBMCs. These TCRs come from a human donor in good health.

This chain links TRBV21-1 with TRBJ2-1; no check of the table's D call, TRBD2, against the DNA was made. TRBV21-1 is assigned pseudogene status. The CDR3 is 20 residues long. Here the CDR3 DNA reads TGTGCCAGCAGCAAAGAGGGCGGGGGCCAGCGGGAGGTTACCTACAATGAGCAGTTCTTC. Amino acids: CASSKEGGGQREVTYNEQFF.

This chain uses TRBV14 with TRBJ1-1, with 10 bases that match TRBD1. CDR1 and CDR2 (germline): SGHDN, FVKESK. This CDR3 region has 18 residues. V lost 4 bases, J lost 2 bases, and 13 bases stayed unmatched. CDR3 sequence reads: CASSLMTGGEGPNTEAFF. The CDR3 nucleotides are TGTGCCAGCAGCCTCATGACAGGGGGCGAGGGGCCTAACACTGAAGCTTTCTTT.

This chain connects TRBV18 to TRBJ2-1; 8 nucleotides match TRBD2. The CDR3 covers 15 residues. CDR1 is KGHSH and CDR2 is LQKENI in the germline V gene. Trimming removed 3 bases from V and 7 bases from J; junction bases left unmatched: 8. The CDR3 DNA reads TGTGCCAGCTCACCCATCGGAGCGGGAGAGAATGAGCAGTTCTTC. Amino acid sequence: CASSPIGAGENEQFF.

CDR3 amino acids: CAIKLAGSTDTQYF. Written as DNA, the CDR3 is TGTGCCATCAAACTAGCGGGTAGCACAGATACGCAGTATTTT. This rearrangement joins TRBV10-3 to TRBJ2-3, with 9 bases lining up with TRBD2. The V and J ends lost 7 bases and 0 bases, in that order; junction bases with no gene match: 2. CDR1 is ENHRY and CDR2 is SYGVKD in the germline V gene. This CDR3 region has 14 residues.

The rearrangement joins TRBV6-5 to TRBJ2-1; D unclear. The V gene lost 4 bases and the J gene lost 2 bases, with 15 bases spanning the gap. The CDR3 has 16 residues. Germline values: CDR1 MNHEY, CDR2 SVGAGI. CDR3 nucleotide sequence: TGTGCCAGCAGTTCCTATCTGTTACGTCCCTACAATGAGCAGTTCTTC. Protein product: CASSSYLLRPYNEQFF.

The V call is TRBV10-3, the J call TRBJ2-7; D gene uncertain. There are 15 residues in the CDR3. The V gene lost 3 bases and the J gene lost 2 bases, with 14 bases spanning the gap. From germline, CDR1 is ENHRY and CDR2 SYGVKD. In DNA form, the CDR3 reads TGTGCCATCAGTGAAATCGCCAGACTCCCCTACGAGCAGTACTTC. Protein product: CAISEIARLPYEQYF.

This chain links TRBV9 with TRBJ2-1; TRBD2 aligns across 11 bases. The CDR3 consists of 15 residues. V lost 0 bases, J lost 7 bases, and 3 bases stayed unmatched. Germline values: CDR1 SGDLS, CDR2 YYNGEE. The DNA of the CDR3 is TGTGCCAGCAGCGTAGTATCTAGCGGGAGGAATGAGCAGTTCTTC. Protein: CASSVVSSGRNEQFF.

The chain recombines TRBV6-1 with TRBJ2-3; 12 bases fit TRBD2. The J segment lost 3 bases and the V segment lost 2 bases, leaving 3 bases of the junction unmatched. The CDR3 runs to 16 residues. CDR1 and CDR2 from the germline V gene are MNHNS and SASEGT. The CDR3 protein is CASSEYLAGGTDTQYF. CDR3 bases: TGTGCCAGCAGTGAATATCTAGCGGGAGGGACAGATACGCAGTATTTT.

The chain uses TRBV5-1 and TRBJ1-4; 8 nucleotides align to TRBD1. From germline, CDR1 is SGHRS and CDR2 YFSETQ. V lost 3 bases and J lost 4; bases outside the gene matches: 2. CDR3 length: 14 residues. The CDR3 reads CASSSDRGNEKLFF. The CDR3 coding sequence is TGCGCCAGCAGCTCCGACAGGGGTAATGAAAAACTGTTTTTT.

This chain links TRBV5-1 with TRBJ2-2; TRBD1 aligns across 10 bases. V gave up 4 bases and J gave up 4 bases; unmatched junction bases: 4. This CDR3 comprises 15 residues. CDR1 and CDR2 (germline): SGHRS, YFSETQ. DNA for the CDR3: TGCGCCAGCAGCCAGACAGGGGGCGGCACCGGGGAGCTGTTTTTT. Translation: CASSQTGGGTGELFF. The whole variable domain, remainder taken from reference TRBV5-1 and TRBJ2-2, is KAGVTQTPRYLIKTRGQQVTLSCSPISGHRSVSWYQQTPGQGLQFLFEYFSETQRNKGNFPGRFSGRQFSNSRSEMNVSTLELGDSALYLCASSQTGGGTGELFFGEGSRLTVL.

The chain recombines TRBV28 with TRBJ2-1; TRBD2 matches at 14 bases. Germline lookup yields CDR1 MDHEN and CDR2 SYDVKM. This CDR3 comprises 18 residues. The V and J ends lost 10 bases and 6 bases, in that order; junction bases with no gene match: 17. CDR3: CATNEGTSGSLGGNEQFF. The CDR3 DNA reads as TGTGCCACCAATGAAGGGACTAGCGGGAGTCTCGGGGGCAATGAGCAGTTCTTC.

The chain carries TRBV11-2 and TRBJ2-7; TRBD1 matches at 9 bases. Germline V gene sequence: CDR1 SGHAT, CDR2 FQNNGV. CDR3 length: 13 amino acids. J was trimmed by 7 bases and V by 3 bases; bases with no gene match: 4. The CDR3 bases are TGTGCCAGCAGCTTTCACAGGGGGCTTGAGCAGTACTTC. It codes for CASSFHRGLEQYF.